What follows describes a single T cell receptor (beta chain). This clonotype has a handful of counts. Its antigen target is currently unknown. Nothing much larger sits one base from this clone, and base qualities are not available. Taken from cysteine to phenylalanine, the CDR3 has 16 residues. Only the CDR3 DNA stays, 48 bases, in frame from base 1. In the germline V gene, CDR1 corresponds to KGHDR and CDR2 to SFDVKD. The data were obtained in a study of blood T cells in healthy people across ages (dated by TCRdb to about 2015). Some background on the complete study: Template switching captured roughly one uniquely barcoded TCR beta cDNA molecule per two T cells in model experiments. The donors were split into four age groups: young (average around 16 years), middle-aged (about 40), aged (62) and long-lived (over 80). The study measured age-related changes in TCR beta repertoire diversity using deep sequencing normalized with unique cDNA molecular identifiers. Using the same blood draw, the study looked at two additional independent replicas of 1 million unique cDNA reads for two donors, one aged 18 to 29 and the other aged 80 or older. General conclusions and limits of the study: As age increased, observed TCR beta diversity per million T cells dropped in a roughly linear way, and a significant reduction was already evident by age 40. Total diversity estimates from one million sequenced T cells were considered lower bounds and underestimates. Compared with the aged group, more naive CD4+ T cells, fewer expanded clones and increased TCR diversity were shown by the long-lived group, suggesting age selection. Conclusive comparison of naive and antigen-experienced compartments was prevented by the profiling of bulk unsorted PBMCs. Observed TCR beta diversity correlated strongly with the percentage of naive T cells measured by flow cytometry. Because the CMV infection status of the donors was unknown, age-related changes in expanded clonotypes may potentially have been confounded.

Systemically healthy Caucasian individuals from Russia, 35 to 50 in total and aged roughly 6 to 95 years, were included as donors. Roughly 9 milliliters of peripheral blood were drawn from each donor into EDTA-treated Vacutainer tubes. PBMCs were isolated by Ficoll-Paque density-gradient centrifugation, with at least 6.5 million obtained per sample. Total RNA, at least 5.5 micrograms per sample, was extracted from PBMCs with Trizol reagent. The percentages of naive CD45RAhigh/CD27high T cells were determined by flow cytometry on a PBMC aliquot from every donor. Libraries were prepared through 5' RACE. Sequencer: Illumina HiSeq 2500. A second PCR of about 7 to 12 cycles was performed with a sample-barcoded 5' primer and a J-beta primer mix. A unique molecular identifier was introduced onto each TCR beta cDNA molecule by a template-switch 5' adaptor carrying 12 random nucleotides. Each sample yielded at least 3 million CDR3-containing paired-end reads. All of the RNA was converted into first-strand cDNA using the Mint cDNA synthesis kit, with a TRBC-specific oligonucleotide serving as the primer. Following uracil-DNA glycosylase treatment, all cDNA underwent a first 18-cycle PCR with the universal primers M1SS and BC2_uni_R. The source study handled its data this way. For normalization, 1 million high-quality reads were randomly selected from each sample, with every read carrying a distinct molecular identifier. Instead of being binned into consensus sequences, reads that shared molecular identifiers were thrown out. MiTCR, run with a Q25 quality threshold and the strictest error-elimination algorithm, handled CDR3 identification, clonotype clustering and error correction. Lower-bound total TCR beta diversity was estimated with a nonparametric unseen species model using Euler transformation. The public reads were reprocessed in TCRdb via fastp at Q25 and MiXCR, keeping in-frame beta chains. Rows matching on CDR3 protein sequence are summarized as one entry with the most common DNA and genes. None of the V and J calls come from the authors' own analysis; TCRdb made them. The sample table lists over 450,000 distinct CDR3 sequences, under 30% of them with a count of one. The ten largest clones represent just under 9% of the sample.

These records were also assigned to another study, of T cells of mothers and their children. Taken from the second paper: Donors were nine systemically healthy Caucasian individuals: three mothers and their six children. cDNA synthesis used all of the extracted RNA, with approximately 1.4 ug of RNA in each 15 ul reaction. In the second PCR, the M1S primer introduced both the sample barcodes and 2-4 random nucleotides. Over 8 million TCR beta CDR3 reads were obtained for each mother, and 2.5 million to 3.5 million reads were obtained for each child. Thymic selection similarly shapes TCR recombination output in related and unrelated pairs, with minor effect from inherited differences. Normalized repertoire overlap was always slightly but never significantly higher in related than unrelated mother-child pairs. No persistent microchimeric T cell clones were detected, at a sensitivity of 80 to 100 clones per million clonotypes. Deep NGS was used in the study to compare the TCR beta repertoires of mothers and children and to look for features that separate related mother-child pairs from unrelated individuals. On average, the children were roughly 11 +/- 4 years old, while the mothers were about 37 +/- 4 years old. Libraries were sequenced on Illumina HiSeq 2000 with 100+100 nt paired-end reads after adapter ligation with NEBNext reagents. To prevent cross-contamination, the mother and child libraries were prepared a month apart and were sequenced in separate runs. For each donor, between about 450,000 and 2,300,000 distinct TCR beta clonotypes were identified. Naive TCR beta clonotypes were estimated from low-frequency clonotypes matched to each donor's FACS-determined naive share, without sorting.

The chain is made from TRBV24-1 and TRBJ2-5, with 10 middle bases fitting TRBD2. The J call could be wrong; TRBJ2-1 is a better fit for the DNA end. The sequencing input was blood. The sequence came from a boy aged 5-17 years in good health. The CDR3 amino acid sequence is: CATSDPEGTSDNEQFF. Read as DNA, the sequence is TGTGCCACCAGTGACCCAGAGGGGACTAGCGACAATGAGCAGTTCTTC.